This section outlines one T cell receptor beta chain sequence together with its context. Its antigen remains unidentified. The junction shows a germline mismatch at one end, possibly a read error. According to the germline V gene, CDR1 reads SGHVT and CDR2 reads SQSDAQ. The CDR3 covers 13 residues, taking in both the cysteine and the phenylalanine. Only the CDR3 region is kept as DNA, spanning 39 bases read in frame from base 1. Graves' hyperthyroidism was defined as stable when no progression to ophthalmopathy occurred over 18 months of follow-up. The hyperthyroidism patients were between 18 and 65 years old and newly diagnosed, with a disease duration of less than 2 months. The study excluded patients with uncontrolled infections, other autoimmune diseases, pregnancy or lactation. Diagnoses relied on clinical symptoms, serum thyroxine and TRAb, thyroid ultrasound and orbital computed tomography. Ficoll-Paque density gradient centrifugation was used to isolate PBMCs from 8.5 to 10 ml of fresh peripheral blood. Total RNA was extracted with Trizol reagent, and quality was checked on an Agilent 2100 Bioanalyzer.

This entry comes from a study of T cells in Graves' hyperthyroidism and ophthalmopathy (dated by TCRdb to the late 2010s). Broadly, across the study: Peripheral blood samples were taken at the time of initial diagnosis, prior to any treatment. TCR V-J signatures able to tell the groups apart were searched for in a discovery cohort of approximately 95 patients, of whom over 40 had Graves' ophthalmopathy and roughly 59 had stable Graves' hyperthyroidism. Prospective prediction of ophthalmopathy was tested in an independent validation cohort of some 19 hyperthyroidism patients and roughly 16 patients who later progressed to ophthalmopathy. The roughly 94 discovery patients were randomly split 7:3 into training and test sets. Thyroid tissue and blood T-cell repertoires from over 5 Graves' hyperthyroidism patients were also compared in the study. Following sampling, methimazole starting at 30 mg daily was given to hyperthyroidism patients, and high-dose intravenous methylprednisolone was given to ophthalmopathy patients. The paper reports TCR Vbeta CDR3 sequencing of some 140 peripheral blood samples: around 41 ophthalmopathy, fewer than 80 hyperthyroidism and around 17 progressor patients.

The research as a whole found: In validation, progression to ophthalmopathy was predicted by the model with nearly 71% sensitivity and roughly 72% specificity, a median of 6.5 months before onset. Most expanded thyroid clonotypes (frequency above 0.001) were also found in blood, which suggests that blood repertoires may mirror thyroid immune responses. In cross-validation, a model built on a 13 V-J signature told ophthalmopathy apart from stable hyperthyroidism with just under 90% sensitivity and roughly 83% specificity, and in testing the same model reached 80%/75%. No statistical method was used to fix the sample size in advance, and group allocation was not hidden from the investigators.

The TCR beta CDR3 regions were amplified from the RNA transcripts. The TCR CDR3 was subjected to a first round of RT-PCR using the HTBI primer set and the Qiagen OneStep RT-PCR kit. The libraries were constructed in a second round of multiplex PCR and then size-selected and purified. Libraries were sequenced paired-end with 100 bp reads on an Illumina HiSeq2000. For the original study's pipeline: SOAPnuke was used to process the raw data, with reads discarded if the reads contained adapters or uncalled bases, had a mean Phred below 15, or lacked an exact constant-primer or identifier match. High-quality paired reads were merged using COPE v1.2.5, and each unique nucleotide sequence was defined as a clonotype. MiTCR v1.1 was used to align clonotypes to the IMGT TRBV, TRBD and TRBJ reference segments. The analysis was restricted to V-J combinations with a frequency above 0.0001, which together covered 99% to 99.2% of the repertoires. The TCS score was defined as F50 (clonal expansion) divided by E x V (chaos), with BLOSUM62-based TCRdist calculated between CDR3 peptides within each V-J. Welch's t-statistics and random forest reduced fewer than 550 V-J features to 13, which were used in a naive Bayes classifier (R e1071). The Morisita-Horn index was used to measure how similar the thyroid and blood repertoires were. In TCRdb, the public reads were trimmed at Q25 with fastp and aligned with MiXCR, with productive beta chains retained. Every distinct CDR3 protein forms one entry, paired with its most common genes and DNA. These V and J calls rely on TCRdb rather than the paper's analysis. Within this sample are 700,000 to 950,000 distinct CDR3 sequences, with roughly 32% of them counted one time only. The biggest ten clones account for about a third of the sample.

This TCR was recovered from a woman aged 35 to 49 with Graves' hyperthyroidism. The sequence links TRBV7-4 to TRBJ2-1; 10 bases in the junction line up with TRBD2. Sequencing was performed on blood. The sequenced DNA: TGTGCCAGCAGCCTAGCGGGAGTCGATGAGCAGTTCTTC. Translated, this gives CASSLAGVDEQFF.